The 20 T cell receptor beta chains in this list originate from one sample, sequenced in a study of regulatory T cells in long-lasting Graves disease. The time point: newly diagnosed GD, antithyroid drugs for less than 3 months. Construction of the TCR library relied on RNA isolated from PBMCs. Libraries of TCR beta came from iRepertoire HTBI primers plus Arm-PCR of CDR3 regions. Each CDR3 protein is one row after TCRdb ran MiXCR on the multiplex PCR reads. The data contain 540,000 or so distinct CDR3 sequences, approximately 13% of them singletons. This sample was also put to use in a study of T cells in Graves' hyperthyroidism and ophthalmopathy.

The sequencing used peripheral blood mononuclear cells (PBMCs), collected at new diagnosis, from a patient treated with antithyroid drugs. The receptors originated from a man aged 25-45 years with Graves disease.

This clonotype came up many times. The chain employs TRBV11-2 and TRBJ1-2; D unresolved. Trimming stripped 5 bases from V and 6 bases from J, with 19 bases between. The CDR3 runs 15 residues. Germline-derived CDR1 and CDR2 are SGHAT and FQNNGV. As DNA, the CDR3 is TGTGCCAGCAGCCCCCGACCCGGGCAAGCTAATGGCTACACCTTC. Its translation is CASSPRPGQANGYTF.

This clonotype was recorded at least ten times. The rearrangement links TRBV6-2 or TRBV6-3 to TRBJ2-7; TRBD1 or TRBD2 may be the D gene (5 bases each). The CDR3 covers 15 residues. Germline CDR1 and CDR2: MNHEY and SVGEGT. Trimming shortened V by 5 bases and J by 6 bases, and 20 bases separated the two germline ends. The CDR3 coding sequence is TGTGCCAGCAGTCCTCCCGGGGACCCACGCGCCGAGCAGTACTTC. Amino acids: CASSPPGDPRAEQYF.

The chain is built from TRBV6-1 and TRBJ2-7; D is perhaps TRBD1 (6 bases). The CDR3 is 13 amino acids. Germline V gives CDR1 MNHNS, CDR2 SASEGT. V lost 3 bases, J lost 4 bases, and 10 bases lay in between. The CDR3 protein is CASSEGARYEQYF. For the CDR3, the DNA is TGTGCCAGCAGTGAGGGGGCACGGTACGAGCAGTACTTC.

This clonotype appeared many times. The J gene is TRBJ2-7, the V gene TRBV6-1; no clear D. Deletions cut 6 bases from V and 0 bases from J, with 9 bases between. Germline V gene sequence: CDR1 MNHNS, CDR2 SASEGT. This CDR3 is 13 amino acids long. CDR3 nucleotide sequence: TGTGCCAGCAGAGACGGAAACTCCTACGAGCAGTACTTC. This encodes CASRDGNSYEQYF.

This clonotype occurred many times. CDR3 sequence: CASTTPPNEQFF. The CDR3 DNA sequence: TGCGCCAGCACCACCCCCCCCAATGAGCAGTTCTTC. V usage is TRBV5-1 and J usage is TRBJ2-1; D not certain. Between the trimmed V and J ends, which lost 6 bases and 6 bases, there was a span of 10 bases. Germline CDR1 is SGHRS and CDR2 is YFSETQ. This CDR3 comprises 12 residues.

This clonotype showed up many times. CDR3 sequence reads: CASSSGGEGRYTF. DNA of the CDR3: TGTGCCAGCAGTTCAGGGGGCGAAGGCCGCTACACCTTC. V gene TRBV27 combines with J gene TRBJ1-2; 8 nucleotides align to TRBD1. V dropped 4 bases and J dropped 9; count of bases not matched to a gene: 7. The CDR3 spans 13 residues. Per the germline V gene, CDR1 is MNHEY and CDR2 is SMNVEV (reference sequence).

This clonotype has a count of ten or more. The chain has TRBV20-1 and TRBJ2-7; TRBD2 is a possible D gene (5 bases). Trimming shortened V by 2 bases and J by 0 bases, and 11 bases separated the two germline ends. Per the germline V gene, CDR1 is DFQATT and CDR2 is SNEGSKA (reference sequence). CDR3 size: 14 residues. CDR3 coding DNA: TGCAGTGCTAGAAGGCAAGGGAGCTCCTACGAGCAGTACTTC. This translates into CSARRQGSSYEQYF.

The table lists this clonotype with a count of one. The chain has TRBV9 and TRBJ2-1, with 7 bases aligning to TRBD2. With 0 bases clipped from V and 3 bases from J, the junction kept 3 bases outside the gene matches. CDR1 and CDR2 (germline): SGDLS, YYNGEE. This CDR3 contains 15 residues. The CDR3 DNA is TGTGCCAGCAGCGTAGAACTAGCGAACTACAATGAGCAGTTCTTC. This encodes CASSVELANYNEQFF.

This clonotype was detected ten times or more. The chain recombines TRBV28 with TRBJ2-5, with D hard to call. The length of the CDR3 is 14 residues. Germline V CDR1 and CDR2: MDHEN, SYDVKM. V dropped 2 bases and J dropped 1 base, with 8 bases sitting between them. The CDR3 is CASSLRLPQETQYF. The DNA of the CDR3 is TGTGCCAGCAGTTTAAGGTTACCCCAAGAGACCCAGTACTTC.

This clonotype turned up a few times. The chain has TRBV10-3 and TRBJ1-2; perhaps TRBD1 as D (6 bases). The CDR3 sequence is 13 residues long. The germline gives CDR1 ENHRY, CDR2 SYGVKD. V shed 4 bases and J shed 6 bases, with 12 bases lying between them. In nucleotides, the CDR3 is TGTGCCATCAGTGGTCGGGGGGCGGATGGCTACACCTTC. Translated, it gives CAISGRGADGYTF.

CDR3: CASAEGTSGSTDTQYF. The CDR3 DNA follows: TGTGCCAGCGCCGAGGGGACTAGCGGGAGCACAGATACGCAGTATTTT. This rearrangement joins TRBV27 to TRBJ2-3; 12 nucleotides line up with TRBD2. The germline V gene encodes CDR1 MNHEY and CDR2 SMNVEV (reference sequence). The CDR3 contains 16 residues. With V trimmed by 8 bases and J by 0 bases, 6 bases remained unmatched.

This chain links TRBV7-9 with TRBJ2-7, with D unclear. The CDR3 has 17 amino acids. V was trimmed by 1 base and J by 5 bases, leaving 21 bases between them. CDR1 is SEHNR, CDR2 FQNEAQ, per germline (reference sequence). The CDR3 DNA follows: TGTGCCAGCAGCTTAGGACTTCAATATCAGATTCCGGACGAGCAGTACTTC. Its translation is CASSLGLQYQIPDEQYF.

In its sample, this clonotype was seen many times. The chain carries TRBV11-2 and TRBJ1-5; TRBD1 might be the D (5 bases). The ends were cut back, 2 bases at V and 0 bases at J, with 8 bases in the middle. The CDR3 loop spans 15 amino acids. The V gene's germline CDR1 is SGHAT and CDR2 FQNNGV. The CDR3 here is CASSLQGYSNQPQHF. CDR3 coding DNA: TGTGCCAGCAGCTTACAGGGTTATAGCAATCAGCCCCAGCATTTT.

The chain uses TRBV6-2 or TRBV6-3 and TRBJ1-3; perhaps TRBD1 as D (6 bases). In germline, CDR1 is MNHEY, CDR2 SVGEGT. The CDR3 runs to 15 residues. The V gene lost 6 bases and the J gene lost 4 bases, with 16 bases spanning the gap. CDR3 in amino acids: CASRDPQGPGNTIYF. In DNA form, the CDR3 reads TGTGCCAGCAGGGACCCTCAGGGGCCCGGAAACACCATATATTTT.

This clonotype was seen many times. The rearrangement uses TRBV7-3 and TRBJ2-3; D may be TRBD2 (5 bases). V was cut by 5 bases and J by 2 bases, with 17 bases left in between. Germline CDR1 reads SGHTA; CDR2 reads FQGTGA. The CDR3 extends over 16 amino acids. The CDR3: CASSPALEDPTDTQYF. In DNA form, the CDR3 reads TGTGCCAGCAGCCCCGCCTTGGAGGACCCCACAGATACGCAGTATTTT.

This clonotype occurred many times. CDR3 nucleotides: TGTGCCAGCAGTTACTCGACGGGGGGGTACCAAGAGACCCAGTACTTC. Protein sequence: CASSYSTGGYQETQYF. V usage is TRBV6-5 and J usage is TRBJ2-5, with TRBD2 matching over 8 bases. The J segment lost 0 bases and the V segment lost 0 bases, leaving 3 bases of the junction unmatched. CDR1 MNHEY and CDR2 SVGAGI come from the germline V gene. This CDR3 is 16 amino acids long.

This clonotype was counted ten times or more. The chain joins TRBV20-1 to TRBJ2-2; D gene unclear. Per the germline V gene, CDR1 is DFQATT and CDR2 is SNEGSKA (reference sequence). The CDR3 consists of 15 residues. V was cut by 0 bases and J by 1 base, with 9 bases left in between. For the CDR3, the DNA is TGCAGTGCTAGAGATGGCAGGATGAACACCGGGGAGCTGTTTTTT. Protein: CSARDGRMNTGELFF.

Ten or more counts support this clonotype. The chain links TRBV12-3 or TRBV12-4 to TRBJ2-4; TRBD1 agrees at 11 bases. CDR3 length: 17 amino acids. V dropped 3 bases and J dropped 6; count of bases not matched to a gene: 10. CDR3 amino acids: CASSLTGTGGWRNIQYF. The CDR3 nucleotides read TGTGCCAGCAGTTTGACCGGGACAGGGGGTTGGAGAAACATTCAGTACTTC.

The V call is TRBV18, the J call TRBJ2-7; possibly TRBD1 for D (5 bases). The CDR3 loop spans 14 amino acids. The V end lost 2 bases, the J end lost 5 bases, and 13 bases lay between the germline ends. Germline assignment: CDR1 KGHSH and CDR2 LQKENI. The CDR3 coding sequence is TGTGCCAGCTCACCATATGCGACAGCAGACGAGCAGTACTTC. Amino acid sequence: CASSPYATADEQYF.

The chain employs TRBV20-1 and TRBJ1-2; the D gene is possibly TRBD1 (6 bases). The CDR3 has 12 amino acids. Trimming removed 2 bases at V and 8 bases at J, with 12 bases between. The germline gives CDR1 DFQATT, CDR2 SNEGSKA (reference sequence). The CDR3 nucleotides read TGCAGTGCTAGACCTCAGGGGATGGGCTACACCTTC. As protein: CSARPQGMGYTF.